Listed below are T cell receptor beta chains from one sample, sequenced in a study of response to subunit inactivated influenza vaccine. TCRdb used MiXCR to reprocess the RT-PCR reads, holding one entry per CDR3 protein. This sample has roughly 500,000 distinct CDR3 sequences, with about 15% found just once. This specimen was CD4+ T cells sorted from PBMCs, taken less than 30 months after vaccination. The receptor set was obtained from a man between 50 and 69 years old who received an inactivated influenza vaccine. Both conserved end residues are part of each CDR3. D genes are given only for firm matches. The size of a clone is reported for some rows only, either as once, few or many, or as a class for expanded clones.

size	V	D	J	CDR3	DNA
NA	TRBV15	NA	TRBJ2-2	CATSRDMNTGELFF	TGTGCCACCAGCAGAGACATGAACACCGGGGAGCTGTTTTTT
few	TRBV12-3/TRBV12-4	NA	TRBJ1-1	CASSLLSNTEAFF	TGTGCCAGCAGCTTGCTTAGTAACACTGAAGCTTTCTTT
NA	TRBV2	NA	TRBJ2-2	CASSDWAPAGELFF	TGTGCCAGCAGTGATTGGGCGCCCGCCGGGGAGCTGTTTTTT
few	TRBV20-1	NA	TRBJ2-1	CSANRGISGAYNEQFF	TGCAGTGCTAATAGGGGGATCTCGGGAGCCTACAATGAGCAGTTCTTC
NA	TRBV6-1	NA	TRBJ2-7	CASYADSPNYEQYF	TGTGCCAGTTACGCTGACAGTCCTAACTACGAGCAGTACTTC
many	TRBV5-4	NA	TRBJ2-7	CASSPSRGEQYF	TGTGCCAGCAGCCCCTCCCGGGGGGAGCAGTACTTC
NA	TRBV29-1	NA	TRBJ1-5	CSVGGNRNQPQHF	TGCAGCGTGGGGGGAAATCGAAATCAGCCCCAGCATTTT
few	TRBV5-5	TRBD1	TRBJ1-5	CASSLFTGGLQPQHF	TGTGCCAGCAGCTTGTTTACAGGGGGCCTTCAGCCCCAGCATTTT
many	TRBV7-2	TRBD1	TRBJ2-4	CASSLVVGQGANIQYF	TGTGCCAGCAGCTTAGTCGTCGGGCAGGGGGCAAACATTCAGTACTTC
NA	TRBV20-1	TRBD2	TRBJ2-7	CSGHPVLGALAGVNNEQYF	TGCAGTGGTCATCCGGTGCTAGGGGCACTAGCGGGAGTTAATAACGAGCAGTACTTC
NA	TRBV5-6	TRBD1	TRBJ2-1	CASGTGVEKGDEQFF	TGTGCCAGCGGGACAGGGGTGGAAAAGGGTGATGAGCAGTTCTTC
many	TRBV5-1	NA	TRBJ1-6	CASGTGTGSGALHF	TGCGCCAGCGGAACCGGGACGGGCTCAGGGGCCCTCCACTTT
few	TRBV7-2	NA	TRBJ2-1	CASSLSRGYSYNEQFF	TGTGCCAGCAGCTTATCACGGGGCTACTCCTACAATGAGCAGTTCTTC
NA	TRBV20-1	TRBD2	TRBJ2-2	CSASPRGGRGGELFF	TGCAGTGCTAGTCCCCGGGGGGGGAGGGGCGGGGAGCTGTTTTTT
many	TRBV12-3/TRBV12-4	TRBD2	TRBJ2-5	CASSPQTSGTGTQYF	TGTGCCAGCAGTCCACAGACTAGCGGCACGGGGACCCAGTACTTC
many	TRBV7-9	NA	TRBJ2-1	CASSLARDLGWANEQFF	TGTGCCAGCAGCTTAGCTCGGGACCTAGGCTGGGCCAATGAGCAGTTCTTC
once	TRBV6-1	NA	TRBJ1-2	CASSERSPGAKRGYTF	TGTGCCAGCAGTGAAAGGTCCCCAGGGGCCAAGCGTGGCTACACCTTC
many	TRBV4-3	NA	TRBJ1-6	CASSQAERHGAPLHF	TGCGCCAGCAGCCAAGCTGAGCGGCATGGGGCCCCCCTCCACTTT
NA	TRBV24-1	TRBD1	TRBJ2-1	CATRQGVNNEQFF	TGTGCCACCAGGCAGGGGGTCAACAATGAGCAGTTCTTC
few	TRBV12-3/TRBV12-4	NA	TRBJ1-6	CASSLAFGENSPLHF	TGTGCCAGCAGTTTAGCGTTCGGGGAAAATTCACCCCTCCACTTT
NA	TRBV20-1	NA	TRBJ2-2	CSARTANTWELFF	TGCAGTGCTAGAACGGCGAACACCTGGGAGCTGTTTTTT